The 2 T cell receptor beta chains in this list originate from one sample, sequenced in a study of blood T cell repertoires in COVID-19. The repertoire was sequenced with immunoSEQ multiplex PCR; TCRdb's copy has only in-frame clones and lacks some. The sample has about 220,000 clones, 82% seen once. Sequenced: peripheral blood. These receptors all stem from a woman of 80 years or more with acute or convalescent COVID-19.

V and J are TRBV27 and TRBJ2-7; the D gene is possibly TRBD2 (6 bases). Germline CDR1 MNHEY, CDR2 SMNVEV (reference sequence). This CDR3 is 16 amino acids long. Trimming left V 5 bases short and J 0 bases short, with 17 bases between. The CDR3 loop is CASSAPRRGSSYEQYF. CDR3 nucleotide sequence: TGTGCCAGCAGTGCCCCGCGCCGGGGGAGCTCCTACGAGCAGTACTTC.

The chain employs TRBV19 and TRBJ1-1, with D maybe TRBD1 (6 bases). From germline, CDR1 is LNHDA and CDR2 SQIVND (reference sequence). CDR3 length: 14 amino acids. Trimming removed 3 bases at V and 4 bases at J, with 12 bases between. The CDR3 DNA follows: TGTGCCAGTAGTATGTTCAGGGGCATCACTGAAGCTTTCTTT. Translating gives CASSMFRGITEAFF.